The table lists the clone carrying this T cell receptor beta chain with a few counts. The source of the sample is a study of T cells in Graves' hyperthyroidism and ophthalmopathy. The hyperthyroidism was newly diagnosed and had lasted under 2 months; the patients were aged 18 to 65. Regions amplified from RNA transcripts were the TCR beta CDR3 regions. The TCR CDR3 first-round RT-PCR relied on the HTBI primer set. TCRdb used MiXCR to reprocess the multiplex PCR reads, holding one entry per CDR3 protein. Of about 700,000 distinct CDR3 sequences detected, 14% appear once; the ten largest clones hold more than 8.5%. The sample consisted of blood. The clonotype comes from a woman between 18 and 29 years old with Graves' hyperthyroidism.

CDR3 DNA sequence: TGTGCCAGCAGCTCCCGCTCTCGGGGAGGTAACATGAACACTGAAGCTTTCTTT. Protein: CASSSRSRGGNMNTEAFF. This chain uses TRBV11-3 with TRBJ1-1; D is undetermined. The V and J ends lost 4 bases and 0 bases respectively, with 21 bases between them. The CDR3 extends over 18 amino acids. In germline, CDR1 is SGHNT, CDR2 YENEEA.